The 20 T cell receptor beta chains listed next were all sequenced from one sample in a study of T cells in Graves' hyperthyroidism and ophthalmopathy. Using RNA transcripts as the source, TCR beta CDR3 regions were amplified. HTBI primers drove first-round RT-PCR of the TCR CDR3. MiXCR, applied by TCRdb to the multiplex PCR reads, yields one record per CDR3 protein. The table includes approximately 690,000 distinct CDR3 sequences, 20% to 25% detected once. Sequenced input: blood. Source of these receptors: a man aged 25 to 40 with Graves' ophthalmopathy.

This clonotype was detected ten times or more. The gene calls are TRBV5-1 and TRBJ2-1; 7 bases are a match to TRBD1. The V and J ends lost 3 bases and 6 bases, in that order; junction bases with no gene match: 9. Per the germline V gene, CDR1 is SGHRS and CDR2 is YFSETQ. The CDR3 spans 15 residues. The CDR3 coding sequence is TGCGCCAGCAGCTCCGCCCAGGGGGTAGCCAATGAGCAGTTCTTC. Protein: CASSSAQGVANEQFF.

The J gene is TRBJ1-3, the V gene TRBV4-1, with 7 bases identical to TRBD1. The germline gives CDR1 MGHRA, CDR2 YSYEKL. V gave up 0 bases and J gave up 0 bases; unmatched junction bases: 17. This CDR3 is 21 amino acids long. CDR3 sequence (DNA): TGCGCCAGCAGCCAAGATCCGCCGGGACAGCTTTCTTCGAGCTCTGGAAACACCATATATTTT. As protein: CASSQDPPGQLSSSSGNTIYF.

The chain couples TRBV2 to TRBJ2-5; possibly TRBD2 for D (6 bases). The germline gives CDR1 SNHLY, CDR2 FYNNEI. The CDR3 is 15 residues long. The V and J ends lost 8 bases and 4 bases respectively, with 20 bases between them. CDR3: CASGREGRDGETQYF. CDR3 nucleotide sequence: TGTGCCAGCGGGAGAGAGGGGCGGGACGGAGAGACCCAGTACTTC.

This clonotype was observed many times. The genes are TRBV4-3 and TRBJ2-5; 11 nucleotides align to TRBD2. The CDR3 covers 15 residues. V dropped 2 bases and J dropped 4; count of bases not matched to a gene: 3. CDR1 and CDR2 (germline): LGHNA, YSLEER. The CDR3 DNA is TGCGCCAGCAGCCAAAACCTAGCGGGAGGAGAGACCCAGTACTTC. Translating gives CASSQNLAGGETQYF.

The chain combines TRBV28 with TRBJ2-7; D is perhaps TRBD2 (7 bases). In germline, CDR1 is MDHEN, CDR2 SYDVKM. The ends were cut back, 4 bases at V and 0 bases at J, with 16 bases in the middle. This CDR3 has 16 residues. CDR3 DNA sequence: TGTGCCAGCAGTTCTGGGGGGGGCGAGACCTCCTACGAGCAGTACTTC. Translation: CASSSGGGETSYEQYF.

The rearrangement links TRBV6-7 to TRBJ2-1; 7 bases map to TRBD2. TRBV6-7 is an open reading frame whose function is uncertain. The CDR3 is 16 amino acids. Trimming took 5 bases from V and 5 from J; bases not matched to a gene: 12. The CDR3 sequence is CASSPTSYPGDNEQFF. As DNA, the CDR3 is TGTGCCAGCAGTCCGACTAGCTATCCGGGGGACAATGAGCAGTTCTTC.

This clonotype was seen at least ten times. The chain is built from TRBV12-3 or TRBV12-4 and TRBJ2-3; TRBD1 matches at 8 bases. Trimming cost V 1 base and J 4 bases; bases outside gene matches: 22. The CDR3 is 21 residues long. The CDR3 loop reads CASSLGRQGRPANTPADTQYF. DNA of the CDR3: TGTGCCAGCAGTTTAGGCCGACAGGGGCGGCCCGCCAACACCCCCGCAGATACGCAGTATTTT.

A note on this clonotype: Its ends do not fully match the called genes, so a read error is possible. The chain links TRBV28 to TRBJ2-7, with a possible D match to TRBD2 (5 bases). CDR3 length equals 16 residues. CDR1 is MDHEN and CDR2 is SYDVKM in the germline V gene. CDR3 residues: CASSLGSLATSSEQYF. CDR3 nucleotide sequence: TGTGCCAGCAGTTTAGGGTCCCTAGCAACTTCCTCCGAGCAGTACTTC.

V gene TRBV20-1 combines with J gene TRBJ1-2, with D possibly TRBD1 on 6 matching bases. V was pared by 7 bases and J by 4 bases, with 19 bases between. CDR1 and CDR2 from the germline V gene are DFQATT and SNEGSKA (reference sequence). The length of the CDR3 is 14 residues. The DNA of the CDR3 is TGCAGTGTTAGTATACAGGGCCGTGGCTATGGCTACACCTTC. It is translated as CSVSIQGRGYGYTF.

The chain links TRBV27 to TRBJ2-1, with D possibly being TRBD1 (6 bases). The CDR3 is 15 amino acids. Germline V gene data show CDR1 as MNHEY and CDR2 as SMNVEV (reference sequence). V was shortened by 5 bases and J by 0 bases, with 11 bases between the two germline ends. The DNA of the CDR3 is TGTGCCAGCAGTCCCCAGGGGAACTCCTACAATGAGCAGTTCTTC. It specifies CASSPQGNSYNEQFF.

The rearrangement uses TRBV19 and TRBJ1-2; no reliable D call. Germline V CDR1 and CDR2: LNHDA, SQIVND (reference sequence). The CDR3 contains 12 residues. The CDR3 nucleotides read TGTGACTGTCGACTTCCAGGCTATGGCTACACCTTC. It yields the protein CDCRLPGYGYTF.

As for this clonotype: A much larger clone sits a single nucleotide away, making a read error possible. The genes are TRBV7-2 and TRBJ2-4; perhaps TRBD1 as D (6 bases). This CDR3 has 14 residues. The ends were cut back, 4 bases at V and 9 bases at J, with 16 bases in the middle. In germline, CDR1 is SGHTA, CDR2 FQGNSA. CDR3 coding DNA: TGTGCCAGCAGCTCTGGGGGAAGGGGGAGCATTCAGTACTTC. It codes for CASSSGGRGSIQYF.

This clonotype was counted a few times. The rearrangement uses TRBV6-4 and TRBJ1-1; D is uncertain. V lost 6 bases to trimming and J lost 1 base, with 6 bases between them. CDR1 is MRHNA, CDR2 SNTAGT, per germline. The CDR3 has 12 residues. CDR3 amino acids: CASSDWNTEAFF. The CDR3 nucleotides read TGTGCCAGCAGCGATTGGAACACTGAAGCTTTCTTT.

This clonotype has a count of ten or more. The chain couples TRBV11-2 to TRBJ1-1, with 8 bases fitting TRBD1. Germline V gives CDR1 SGHAT, CDR2 FQNNGV. The length of the CDR3 is 17 residues. Losses at the gene ends were 3 bases for V and 5 bases for J; bases not matched to a gene: 14. The CDR3 region is CASSFPRVDRVWTEAFF. In nucleotides, the CDR3 is TGTGCCAGCAGCTTTCCCCGCGTGGACAGGGTATGGACTGAAGCTTTCTTT.

As for this clonotype: Possible read error: a much larger clone is one base away. The J gene is TRBJ2-3, the V gene TRBV12-3 or TRBV12-4; 9 bases are a match to TRBD2. The V segment lost 5 bases and the J segment 10 bases; nucleotides outside the gene matches: 7. CDR3 size: 13 residues. CDR3 DNA: TGTGCCAGCAGTCAGGATAGCGGGAGTGCGCAGTATTTT. Translating gives CASSQDSGSAQYF.

This clonotype was counted at least ten times. DNA of the CDR3: TGTGCCAGCAGTAAAGCGGGAGGGGGGAACACCGGGGAGCTGTTTTTT. Translated: CASSKAGGGNTGELFF. The chain has TRBV28 and TRBJ2-2; TRBD2 agrees at 10 bases. The J segment lost 1 base and the V segment lost 5 bases, leaving 4 bases of the junction unmatched. Germline assignment: CDR1 MDHEN and CDR2 SYDVKM. CDR3 length: 16 residues.

The sample holds many counts of this clonotype. The chain couples TRBV6-1 to TRBJ1-1, with TRBD1 identical over 9 bases. The CDR3 runs to 17 residues. Germline V gene data show CDR1 as MNHNS and CDR2 as SASEGT. Germline trimming cut 0 bases from V and 3 bases from J; bases unmatched to any gene: 8. The CDR3 nucleotides are TGTGCCAGCAGTGAAGCTTGGACAGGGGCTTGGGACACTGAAGCTTTCTTT. Its protein is CASSEAWTGAWDTEAFF.

This clonotype was seen many times. This sequence joins TRBV7-2 and TRBJ2-5; the D is unclear. Germline lookup yields CDR1 SGHTA and CDR2 FQGNSA. V lost 2 bases, J lost 4 bases, and 11 bases lay in between. CDR3 size: 14 residues. This CDR3 is CASSLSRQIETQYF. The CDR3 DNA sequence: TGTGCCAGCAGCTTAAGTCGGCAGATAGAGACCCAGTACTTC.

A word on this clonotype: One junction end disagrees with the germline gene, perhaps due to a read error. V and J are TRBV5-1 and TRBJ1-1; no clear D gene. This CDR3 spans 14 amino acids. Germline V gene data show CDR1 as SGHRS and CDR2 as YFSETQ. The DNA of the CDR3 is TGCGCCAGCAGCTTCGAAGGCCCGAACACTGAAGCTTCCTTT. Amino acids: CASSFEGPNTEASF.

This clonotype was found many times. The CDR3 spells CASRSQSANTEAFF. The CDR3 nucleotides read TGTGCCAGCAGGTCACAGTCGGCGAACACTGAAGCTTTCTTT. The J gene is TRBJ1-1, the V gene TRBV7-2; no clear D. CDR3 length: 14 amino acids. Germline V gives CDR1 SGHTA, CDR2 FQGNSA. The ends were cut back, 6 bases at V and 1 base at J, with 12 bases in the middle.